These 15 T cell receptor beta chains came from one sample sequenced in a study of OX40 agonist ivuxolimab in advanced cancers. Sequenced by immunoSEQ multiplex PCR; TCRdb stores in-frame clones only, minus some. The profile shows just under 85,000 clones, approximately 84% of them singletons. This sample comprised CD4+ or CD8+ T cells sorted from blood, obtained in a trial of the OX40 agonist ivuxolimab. The receptors come from an adult with an advanced solid tumor such as melanoma, head and neck, liver or kidney cancer.

The rearrangement uses TRBV7-2 and TRBJ1-2; TRBD1 is a possible D gene (5 bases). Germline assignment: CDR1 SGHTA and CDR2 FQGNSA. V was pared by 0 bases and J by 5 bases, with 7 bases between. The CDR3 length is 13 residues. CDR3 residues: CASSLAREYGYTF. The CDR3 nucleotides read TGTGCCAGCAGCTTAGCCAGGGAGTATGGCTACACCTTC.

A few counts support this clone. The J gene is TRBJ2-7, the V gene TRBV9; 7 bases agree with TRBD2. The CDR3 spans 16 residues. CDR1 is SGDLS, CDR2 YYNGEE, per germline. The trim removed 5 bases at V and 2 bases at J, leaving 13 bases unmatched. The CDR3 region is CASSPPGGDSTYEQYF. CDR3 nucleotides: TGTGCCAGCAGTCCACCGGGGGGAGACAGTACCTACGAGCAGTACTTC.

This rearrangement joins TRBV7-6 to TRBJ1-1; D gene unclear. Per germline, CDR1 SGHVS and CDR2 FNYEAQ. The CDR3 spans 15 residues. The V gene lost 0 bases and the J gene lost 0 bases, with 8 bases spanning the gap. The CDR3 spells CASSLAAGLNTEAFF. Here the CDR3 DNA reads TGTGCCAGCAGCTTAGCGGCCGGGTTGAACACTGAAGCTTTCTTT.

The V and J genes are TRBV5-4 and TRBJ2-3, with 10 bases fitting TRBD2. V trimming: 0 bases; J trimming: 8 bases; junction bases outside the gene matches: 12. Germline values: CDR1 SGHNT, CDR2 YYREEE (reference sequence). This CDR3 is built from 17 residues. CDR3: CASSLGYTSGEYGTQYF. CDR3 nucleotide sequence: TGTGCCAGCAGCTTGGGTTACACTAGCGGGGAATATGGTACGCAGTATTTT. Supplemented by reference TRBV5-4 and TRBJ2-3, the full variable domain reads ETGVTQSPTHLIKTRGQQVTLRCSSQSGHNTVSWYQQALGQGPQFIFQYYREEENGRGNFPPRFSGLQFPNYSSELNVNALELDDSALYLCASSLGYTSGEYGTQYFGPGTRLTVL.

Here the CDR3 DNA reads TGCAGCGTTGAGGGGGTTGGGGGTCACCGGGAGCAGTTCTTC. It codes for CSVEGVGGHREQFF. V is TRBV29-1 and J is TRBJ2-1; D tentatively fits TRBD1 or TRBD2 (5 bases each). The CDR3 has 14 amino acids. Trimming shortened V by 3 bases and J by 10 bases, and 19 bases separated the two germline ends. The germline CDR1 and CDR2 sequences are SQVTM and ANQGSEA.

The rearrangement links TRBV18 to TRBJ2-5; 10 bases map to TRBD2. The CDR3 runs 16 residues. V lost 0 bases, J lost 1 base, and 2 bases stayed unmatched. Looked up from germline, CDR1 is KGHSH and CDR2 is LQKENI. The CDR3 loop reads CASSPPWTSGQETQYF. CDR3 DNA: TGTGCCAGCTCACCACCGTGGACTAGCGGCCAAGAGACCCAGTACTTC.

A single count supports this clone. The V gene is TRBV28, the J gene TRBJ2-3; 9 nucleotides line up with TRBD2. CDR3 size: 15 residues. Germline assignment: CDR1 MDHEN and CDR2 SYDVKM. The trim removed 5 bases at V and 4 bases at J, leaving 7 bases unmatched. The CDR3 sequence: CASSPRGGGADTQYF. In DNA, the CDR3 is TGTGCCAGCAGTCCACGGGGCGGGGGGGCAGATACGCAGTATTTT.

The J gene is TRBJ2-1, the V gene TRBV28, with 10 bases aligning to TRBD1. The V and J ends lost 5 bases and 4 bases, in that order; junction bases with no gene match: 2. The germline gives CDR1 MDHEN, CDR2 SYDVKM. This CDR3 comprises 14 residues. CDR3 in amino acids: CASSAGQGYNEQFF. DNA for the CDR3: TGTGCCAGCAGTGCGGGACAGGGGTACAATGAGCAGTTCTTC.

The chain links TRBV25-1 to TRBJ2-5, with TRBD2 matching 8 bases. J gave up 4 bases and V 1 base, and 5 bases lay outside the gene matches. Germline CDR1 and CDR2: MGHDK and SYGVNS. This CDR3 region has 15 residues. CDR3 coding DNA: TGTGCCAGCAGTGAATTCTCGGGGGGGTTAGAGACCCAGTACTTC. It encodes CASSEFSGGLETQYF.

The chain links TRBV2 to TRBJ2-7, with 10 bases matching TRBD1. The length of the CDR3 is 16 residues. J was trimmed by 5 bases and V by 6 bases; bases with no gene match: 13. The V gene's germline CDR1 is SNHLY and CDR2 FYNNEI. This CDR3 is CASSNRQGAVQDEQYV. The CDR3 DNA is TGTGCCAGCAGCAATAGACAGGGGGCAGTTCAAGACGAGCAGTACGTC.

This clone was counted between two and nine times. The chain uses TRBV4-3 and TRBJ2-7; D unresolved. The CDR3 is 14 amino acids. V was cut by 4 bases and J by 0 bases, with 10 bases left in between. The V gene's germline CDR1 is LGHNA and CDR2 YSLEER. The CDR3 DNA is TGCGCCAGCAGCCTTTCCGGTAGCTCCTACGAGCAGTACTTC. Translating it yields CASSLSGSSYEQYF.

This rearrangement joins TRBV18 to TRBJ1-1; D is uncertain. Trimming removed 5 bases from V and 1 base from J, with 11 bases in between. The CDR3 has 14 residues. Germline V gene data show CDR1 as KGHSH and CDR2 as LQKENI. The CDR3 bases are TGTGCCAGCTCAGAATGGGGAGAGAACACTGAAGCTTTCTTT. Translated, it gives CASSEWGENTEAFF.

V is TRBV19 and J is TRBJ1-6, with TRBD1 as a possible D gene (6 bases). The V gene's germline CDR1 is LNHDA and CDR2 SQIVND (reference sequence). This CDR3 comprises 16 residues. The V end lost 6 bases, the J end lost 0 bases, and 12 bases lay between the germline ends. CDR3 nucleotides: TGTGCCAGTAGGGGGGACACGAGCTCCTATAATTCACCCCTCCACTTT. It encodes CASRGDTSSYNSPLHF. Supplemented by reference TRBV19 and TRBJ1-6, the full variable domain reads DGGITQSPKYLFRKEGQNVTLSCEQNLNHDAMYWYRQDPGQGLRLIYYSQIVNDFQKGDIAEGYSVSREKKESFPLTVTSAQKNPTAFYLCASRGDTSSYNSPLHFGNGTRLTVT.

The rearrangement links TRBV4-1 to TRBJ2-5, with TRBD2 matching 11 bases. This CDR3 region has 16 residues. Germline CDR1 is MGHRA and CDR2 is YSYEKL. The J segment lost 5 bases and the V segment lost 1 base, leaving 6 bases of the junction unmatched. The CDR3 DNA is TGCGCCAGCAGCCAAGGGTTAGCGGGGGGGCAGGAGACCCAGTACTTC. Translating gives CASSQGLAGGQETQYF.

The rearrangement uses TRBV5-4 and TRBJ2-3; TRBD2 aligns across 11 bases. The germline V gene has CDR1 SGHNT and CDR2 YYREEE (reference sequence). After removal of 5 bases from V and 0 bases from J, the junction contained 14 bases not matched to a gene. The CDR3 consists of 19 residues. The CDR3 DNA sequence: TGTGCCAGCAGTCAAGCTCCCCGACTAGCGGGGCGTAGCACAGATACGCAGTATTTT. Translation: CASSQAPRLAGRSTDTQYF. The full variable domain, with the rest looked up from reference TRBV5-4 and TRBJ2-3, is ETGVTQSPTHLIKTRGQQVTLRCSSQSGHNTVSWYQQALGQGPQFIFQYYREEENGRGNFPPRFSGLQFPNYSSELNVNALELDDSALYLCASSQAPRLAGRSTDTQYFGPGTRLTVL.